Following are 15 T cell receptor beta chains from one sample sequenced in a study of blood T cells in healthy people across ages. Primed by a sample-barcoded 5' primer and a J-beta primer mix, a second PCR proceeded for about 6 to 12 cycles. TCRdb independently ran MiXCR on the 5' RACE reads; one entry per CDR3 protein. The table shows about 640,000 distinct CDR3 sequences, with around three fifths occurring only once. Source material: blood. These receptors were collected from a man in his 60s in good health.

The J gene is TRBJ1-2, the V gene TRBV4-1; 8 bases align to TRBD1. V shed 1 base and J 1 base; nucleotides not matched to a gene: 2. CDR3 length equals 15 residues. Germline V gives CDR1 MGHRA, CDR2 YSYEKL. CDR3 sequence (DNA): TGCGCCAGCAGCCAAGGACAGGGGATTAACTATGGCTACACCTTC. Its translation: CASSQGQGINYGYTF.

This sequence joins TRBV5-1 and TRBJ2-7, with a possible D match to TRBD2 (6 bases). Germline V gives CDR1 SGHRS, CDR2 YFSETQ. The CDR3 sequence is 15 residues long. The ends were cut back, 1 base at V and 6 bases at J, with 17 bases in the middle. The DNA of the CDR3 is TGCGCCAGCAGCTTGACCTCCGGAGGGGCACCCGAGCAGTACTTC. It yields the protein CASSLTSGGAPEQYF. Filled out from reference TRBV5-1 and TRBJ2-7, the complete variable domain reads KAGVTQTPRYLIKTRGQQVTLSCSPISGHRSVSWYQQTPGQGLQFLFEYFSETQRNKGNFPGRFSGRQFSNSRSEMNVSTLELGDSALYLCASSLTSGGAPEQYFGPGTRLTVT.

The chain joins TRBV15 to TRBJ1-6; 7 nucleotides match TRBD1. Germline V gene sequence: CDR1 LNHNV, CDR2 YYDKDF (reference sequence). The trim removed 2 bases at V and 4 bases at J, leaving 11 bases unmatched. The CDR3 is 18 residues long. CDR3 DNA: TGTGCCACCAGCAGAAGGGAGGGGGCCGGACTTTATAATTCACCCCTCCACTTT. Translating gives CATSRREGAGLYNSPLHF.

V gene TRBV21-1 combines with J gene TRBJ2-1; TRBD2, the table's D call, was not compared with the DNA. TRBV21-1 is marked as a pseudogene. The CDR3 consists of 16 residues. The CDR3 sequence is CASHVVGLAGFEEQFF. The CDR3 nucleotides are TGTGCCAGTCACGTCGTGGGACTAGCGGGGTTTGAGGAGCAGTTCTTC.

The CDR3 nucleotides read TGTGCCAGCAAATGGAGCGGAGTCATGTCAGATACGGAATATTTT. Protein sequence: CASKWSGVMSDTEYF. This chain uses TRBV12-3 or TRBV12-4 with TRBJ2-3, with a possible D match to TRBD2 (5 bases). The CDR3 totals 15 residues. The V end was cut by 7 bases, the J end by 15 bases, with 29 bases between.

This clonotype turned up a few times. The chain combines TRBV29-1 with TRBJ2-5, with 7 positions matching TRBD1. The germline CDR1 and CDR2 sequences are SQVTM and ANQGSEA. The CDR3 consists of 13 residues. Trimming at V came to 7 bases and at J to 2 bases, leaving 7 bases not matched to a gene. The CDR3 loop reads CSARQGKQETQYF. The CDR3 DNA is TGCAGCGCAAGACAGGGAAAGCAAGAGACCCAGTACTTC. The variable domain in full, with the rest retrieved from reference TRBV29-1 and TRBJ2-5, is SAVISQKPSRDICQRGTSLTIQCQVDSQVTMMFWYRQQPGQSLTLIATANQGSEATYESGFVIDKFPISRPNLTFSTLTVSNMSPEDSSIYLCSARQGKQETQYFGPGTRLLVL.

The genes are TRBV5-1 and TRBJ2-3, with 7 bases identical to TRBD2. Germline lookup yields CDR1 SGHRS and CDR2 YFSETQ. V lost 0 bases, J lost 1 base, and 8 bases stayed unmatched. The CDR3 loop spans 17 amino acids. In nucleotides, the CDR3 is TGCGCCAGCAGCTTGGAGGGCACTAGCGCGGGCACAGATACGCAGTATTTT. The encoded protein is CASSLEGTSAGTDTQYF.

V and J are TRBV7-8 and TRBJ2-1; TRBD2 might be the D (5 bases). V was trimmed by 5 bases and J by 0 bases, leaving 14 bases between them. Germline values: CDR1 SGHVS, CDR2 FQNEAQ. This CDR3 is built from 16 residues. The CDR3, as DNA: TGTGCCAGCAGCGCCCGGGAAGTGCGCTCCTACAATGAGCAGTTCTTC. Its translation: CASSAREVRSYNEQFF.

This chain connects TRBV20-1 to TRBJ2-5; the match to TRBD2 covers 11 bases. The J call is doubtful: the DNA matches TRBJ2-7 better. The CDR3 is made up of 12 amino acids. Germline V gives CDR1 DFQATT, CDR2 SNEGSKA (reference sequence). CDR3 protein: CSSTSGINEQYF. The DNA of the CDR3 is TGCAGTTCGACTAGCGGGATAAACGAGCAGTACTTC.

V is TRBV14 and J is TRBJ2-1; 12 bases agree with TRBD2. V gave up 3 bases and J gave up 4 bases; unmatched junction bases: 4. The CDR3 consists of 16 residues. Germline V gene lookup returns CDR1 SGHDN and CDR2 FVKESK. The chain's CDR3 is CASSHLTSGGYNEQFF. CDR3 DNA: TGTGCCAGCAGCCACTTGACTAGCGGGGGTTACAATGAGCAGTTCTTC.

V usage is TRBV20-1 and J usage is TRBJ1-5, with a possible D match to TRBD1 (5 bases). V was cut by 2 bases and J by 4 bases, with 9 bases left in between. The CDR3 sequence is 13 residues long. CDR1 and CDR2 from the germline V gene are DFQATT and SNEGSKA (reference sequence). The CDR3 reads CSARRQINQPQHF. CDR3 nucleotides: TGCAGTGCTAGACGACAGATTAATCAGCCCCAGCATTTT.

Only a few counts were recorded for this clonotype. The genes are TRBV27 and TRBJ2-4; the match to TRBD1 covers 7 bases. Germline V CDR1 and CDR2: MNHEY, SMNVEV (reference sequence). The CDR3 runs 17 residues. V gave up 2 bases and J gave up 0 bases; unmatched junction bases: 7. CDR3 coding DNA: TGTGCCAGCAGTTTACCCTACAGGGGTCTAGCCAAAAACATTCAGTACTTC. Amino acids: CASSLPYRGLAKNIQYF.

The V call is TRBV27, the J call TRBJ2-7; D unresolved. Trimming took 0 bases from V and 4 from J, leaving 7 bases between them. Germline values: CDR1 MNHEY, CDR2 SMNVEV (reference sequence). The CDR3 has 13 amino acids. The CDR3, as DNA: TGTGCCAGCAGTTTATCGGGCCTTTACGAGCAGTACTTC. This encodes CASSLSGLYEQYF.

Only a few counts were recorded for this clonotype. This sequence joins TRBV3-1 and TRBJ2-5; 8 positions agree with TRBD2. The V gene's germline CDR1 is LGHDT and CDR2 YNNKEL (reference sequence). The CDR3 spans 18 residues. With 3 bases clipped from V and 2 bases from J, the junction kept 14 bases outside the gene matches. The CDR3 is CASSQGKRGRPRQETQYF. The DNA of the CDR3 is TGTGCCAGCAGCCAGGGCAAGCGGGGGAGACCCCGTCAAGAGACCCAGTACTTC.

With regard to this clonotype: Because the CDR3's place on the DNA is in doubt, the DNA is left out and the CDR3 is given as listed by TCRdb. V gene TRBV21-1 combines with J gene TRBJ1-2. TRBV21-1 corresponds to a pseudogene. The CDR3 spans 18 amino acids, including both terminal residues. CDR3 region: CASSKADFGLGSNYGYTF.